The 13 T cell receptor beta chains below come from one sample, sequenced in a study of blood T cells in healthy people across ages. A second PCR, run for about 6 to 12 cycles, used a sample-barcoded 5' primer plus a J-beta primer mix. Each CDR3 protein is one row after TCRdb ran MiXCR on the 5' RACE reads. This table has 920,000 or so distinct CDR3 sequences, around 43% appearing once. Sequencing was carried out using blood. Receptors were obtained from an older woman in good health.

This rearrangement joins TRBV29-1 to TRBJ2-1, with TRBD2 matching 13 bases. The CDR3 is 15 residues long. V gave up 6 bases and J gave up 3 bases; unmatched junction bases: 5. The germline V gene encodes CDR1 SQVTM and CDR2 ANQGSEA. The DNA for the CDR3 is TGCAGCGTCACTAGCGGGAGGGCCGGCTACAATGAGCAGTTCTTC. Its protein product is CSVTSGRAGYNEQFF.

J is TRBJ2-3 and V is TRBV6-5; D gene uncertain. The germline V gene has CDR1 MNHEY and CDR2 SVGAGI. This CDR3 is 14 amino acids long. Trimming stripped 6 bases from V and 0 bases from J, with 10 bases between. The chain's CDR3 is CASSDGISTDTQYF. CDR3 DNA: TGTGCCAGCAGCGACGGCATTAGCACAGATACGCAGTATTTT.

This chain uses TRBV7-9 with TRBJ2-1, with 7 bases identical to TRBD2. Trimming removed 6 bases from V and 15 bases from J; junction bases left unmatched: 11. The V gene's germline CDR1 is SEHNR and CDR2 FQNEAQ (reference sequence). The CDR3 has 12 amino acids. The CDR3 loop is CASRTAGRRVFF. The DNA of the CDR3 is TGTGCCAGCAGAACAGCGGGAAGGAGGGTGTTCTTC.

This chain's CDR3 is CASRGVGYQETQYF. CDR3 coding DNA: TGTGCCAGCCGGGGGGTCGGGTACCAAGAGACCCAGTACTTC. The chain couples TRBV11-2 to TRBJ2-5, with 7 nucleotides matching TRBD2. CDR1 SGHAT and CDR2 FQNNGV come from the germline V gene. This CDR3 has 14 residues. Trimming took 8 bases from V and 0 from J; bases not matched to a gene: 6.

The chain carries TRBV5-1 and TRBJ2-2, with D perhaps matching TRBD1 (6 bases). Germline CDR1 SGHRS, CDR2 YFSETQ. V shed 8 bases and J shed 2 bases, with 16 bases lying between them. The CDR3 runs 15 residues. The CDR3 loop reads CASKADRGNTGELFF. The CDR3, as DNA: TGCGCCAGTAAAGCGGACAGAGGAAACACCGGGGAGCTGTTTTTT.

This chain connects TRBV21-1 to TRBJ2-7; the D call in the table, TRBD2, was not verified against the DNA. TRBV21-1 is a pseudogene locus. This CDR3 contains 17 residues. The CDR3 here is CASSKGVGLAGAYEQYF. The DNA for the CDR3 is TGTGCCAGCAGCAAAGGAGTAGGACTAGCGGGGGCCTACGAGCAGTACTTC.

In this sample, this clonotype turned up a few times. The chain links TRBV7-2 to TRBJ2-1; perhaps TRBD1 as D (6 bases). Germline lookup yields CDR1 SGHTA and CDR2 FQGNSA. There are 14 residues in the CDR3. Trimming took 5 bases from V and 12 from J, leaving 20 bases between them. This CDR3 is CASSVSRGSHWQFF. The CDR3 DNA is TGTGCCAGCAGCGTATCTAGGGGGTCCCATTGGCAGTTCTTC.

The rearrangement joins TRBV19 to TRBJ2-7; 10 bases align to TRBD1. The CDR3 runs to 14 residues. V gave up 10 bases and J gave up 7 bases; unmatched junction bases: 13. Germline lookup yields CDR1 LNHDA and CDR2 SQIVND (reference sequence). The CDR3 DNA reads TGTGCCACCCAGGGACAGGGGTCCTACAATGAGCAGTACTTC. It is translated as CATQGQGSYNEQYF.

The V call is TRBV9, the J call TRBJ2-2, with D unresolved. CDR1 and CDR2 from the germline V gene are SGDLS and YYNGEE. The ends were cut back, 3 bases at V and 6 bases at J, with 12 bases in the middle. This CDR3 has 14 residues. The CDR3 DNA sequence: TGTGCCAGCAGCGCCCGGGCAAATTCCGGGGAGCTGTTTTTT. This sequence encodes CASSARANSGELFF.

The chain combines TRBV29-1 with TRBJ2-5; D unclear. In germline, CDR1 is SQVTM, CDR2 ANQGSEA. V was trimmed by 0 bases and J by 3 bases, leaving 11 bases between them. The CDR3 runs 14 residues. CDR3 residues: CSVEEVAREETQYF. The CDR3 DNA reads as TGCAGCGTTGAAGAGGTAGCTAGGGAAGAGACCCAGTACTTC.

The rearrangement links TRBV7-8 to TRBJ2-2; D not certain. The CDR3 has 16 residues. The ends were cut back, 1 base at V and 7 bases at J, with 16 bases in the middle. Germline values: CDR1 SGHVS, CDR2 FQNEAQ. The CDR3 region has the DNA TGTGCCAGCAGCTTAGTTAATTTAGCTTCTGTCGGGGAGCTGTTTTTT. Translation: CASSLVNLASVGELFF.

This clonotype was seen only a few times. A much more abundant neighbour one base away suggests this may be a read error. The chain is built from TRBV4-1 and TRBJ2-7; 10 nucleotides agree with TRBD2. The CDR3 loop spans 16 amino acids. Trimming took 4 bases from V and 7 from J; bases not matched to a gene: 13. Germline loops: CDR1 MGHRA, CDR2 YSYEKL. The CDR3 spells CASSREGLAGANEQYF. DNA of the CDR3: TGCGCCAGCAGCCGAGAGGGGCTAGCGGGAGCAAATGAGCAGTACTTC.

The sample holds a few counts of this clonotype. J is TRBJ2-5 and V is TRBV28; D remains unclear. The V end was cut by 6 bases, the J end by 7 bases, with 15 bases between. The CDR3 has 13 residues. Germline-derived CDR1 and CDR2 are MDHEN and SYDVKM. The CDR3 sequence: CASSKGHPGTQYF. The CDR3 DNA is TGTGCCAGCAGCAAAGGCCATCCAGGGACCCAGTACTTC. Full variable domain (rest looked up from reference TRBV28 and TRBJ2-5): DVKVTQSSRYLVKRTGEKVFLECVQDMDHENMFWYRQDPGLGLRLIYFSYDVKMKEKGDIPEGYSVSREKKERFSLILESASTNQTSMYLCASSKGHPGTQYFGPGTRLLVL.